This TCR beta chain was sequenced for a study of CD8 T cells in ankylosing spondylitis. Quantitative 5'-RACE with molecular barcodes generated TCR beta libraries. In TCRdb, the 5' RACE reads were re-called with MiXCR into one record per CDR3 protein. The profile covers around 340,000 distinct CDR3 sequences, with over 12% appearing a single time and approximately 1% taken by the ten largest. Sequencing was carried out using blood, either unsorted or a sorted T cell fraction (not recorded which). The TCR was taken from a male donor with ankylosing spondylitis or in good health (not recorded which).

This chain's CDR3 is CASSLATGASSYEQYF. The DNA of the CDR3 is TGCGCCAGCAGCTTGGCCACAGGGGCTAGCTCCTACGAGCAGTACTTC. V and J are TRBV5-1 and TRBJ2-7, with 7 bases lining up with TRBD1. Germline CDR1 SGHRS, CDR2 YFSETQ. V dropped 0 bases and J dropped 0; count of bases not matched to a gene: 6. The CDR3 runs to 16 residues.